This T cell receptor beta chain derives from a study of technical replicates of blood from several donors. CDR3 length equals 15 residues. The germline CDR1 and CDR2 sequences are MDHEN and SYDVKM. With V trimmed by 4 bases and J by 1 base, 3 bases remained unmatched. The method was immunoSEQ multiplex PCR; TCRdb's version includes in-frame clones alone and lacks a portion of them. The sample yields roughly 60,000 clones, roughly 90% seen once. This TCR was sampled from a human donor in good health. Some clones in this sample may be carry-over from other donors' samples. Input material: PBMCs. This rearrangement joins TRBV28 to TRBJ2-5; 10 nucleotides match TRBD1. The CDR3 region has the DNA TGTGCCAGCAGTTCCGGGACAGGGGCCCAAGAGACCCAGTACTTC. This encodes CASSSGTGAQETQYF.